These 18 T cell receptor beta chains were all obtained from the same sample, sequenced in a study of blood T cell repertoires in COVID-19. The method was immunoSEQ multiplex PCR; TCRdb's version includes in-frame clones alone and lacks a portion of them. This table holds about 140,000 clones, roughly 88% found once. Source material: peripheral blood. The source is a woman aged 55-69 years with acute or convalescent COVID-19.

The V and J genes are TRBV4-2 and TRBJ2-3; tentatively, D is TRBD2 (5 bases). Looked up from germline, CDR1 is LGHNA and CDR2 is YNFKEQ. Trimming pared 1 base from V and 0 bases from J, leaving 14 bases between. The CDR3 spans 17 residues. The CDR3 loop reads CASSQVYGEQSTDTQYF. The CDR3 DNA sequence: TGTGCCAGCAGCCAAGTTTACGGGGAGCAAAGCACAGATACGCAGTATTTT.

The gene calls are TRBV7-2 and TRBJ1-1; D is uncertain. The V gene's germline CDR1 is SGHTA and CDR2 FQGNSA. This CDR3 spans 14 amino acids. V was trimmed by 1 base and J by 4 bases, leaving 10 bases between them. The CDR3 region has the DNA TGTGCCAGCAGCTTAGGCCCGGGGATCACTGAAGCTTTCTTT. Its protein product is CASSLGPGITEAFF.

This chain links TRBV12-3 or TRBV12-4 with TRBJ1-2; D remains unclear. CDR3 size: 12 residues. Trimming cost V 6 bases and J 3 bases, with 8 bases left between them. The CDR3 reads CASSTEYYGYTF. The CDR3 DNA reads TGTGCCAGCAGCACAGAATACTATGGCTACACCTTC.

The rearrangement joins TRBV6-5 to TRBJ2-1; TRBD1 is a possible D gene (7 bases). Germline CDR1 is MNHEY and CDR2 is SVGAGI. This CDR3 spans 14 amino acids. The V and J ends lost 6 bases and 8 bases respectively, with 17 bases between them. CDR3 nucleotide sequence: TGTGCCAGCAGGTCGACAGGGAGGTGGGATGAGCAGTTCTTC. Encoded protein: CASRSTGRWDEQFF.

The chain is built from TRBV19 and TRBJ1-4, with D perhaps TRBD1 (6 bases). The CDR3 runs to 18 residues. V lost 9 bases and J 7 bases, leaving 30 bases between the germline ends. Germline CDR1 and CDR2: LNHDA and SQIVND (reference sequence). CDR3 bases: TGTGCCAGCATTTATTACGTCCAGGGAGGGGGTGGTATTGAAAAACTGTTTTTT. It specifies CASIYYVQGGGGIEKLFF.

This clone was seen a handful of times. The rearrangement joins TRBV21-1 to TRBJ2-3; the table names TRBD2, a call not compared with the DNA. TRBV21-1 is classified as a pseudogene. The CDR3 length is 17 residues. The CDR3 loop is CASSKELGRGCTDTQYF. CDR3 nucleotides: TGTGCCAGCAGCAAAGAGCTAGGGCGGGGGTGCACAGATACGCAGTATTTT.

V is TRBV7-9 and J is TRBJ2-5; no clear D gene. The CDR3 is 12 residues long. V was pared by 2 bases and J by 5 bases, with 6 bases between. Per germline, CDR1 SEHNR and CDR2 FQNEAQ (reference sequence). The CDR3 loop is CASSLYPETQYF. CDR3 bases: TGTGCCAGCAGCTTATATCCGGAGACCCAGTACTTC.

The CDR3, as DNA: TGCAGCGTCTCAGGTACCAATCAGCCCCAGCATTTT. Amino acid sequence: CSVSGTNQPQHF. The V and J genes are TRBV29-1 and TRBJ1-5; D is undetermined. From germline, CDR1 is SQVTM and CDR2 ANQGSEA. CDR3 length: 12 amino acids. Trimming pared 6 bases from V and 3 bases from J, leaving 9 bases between.

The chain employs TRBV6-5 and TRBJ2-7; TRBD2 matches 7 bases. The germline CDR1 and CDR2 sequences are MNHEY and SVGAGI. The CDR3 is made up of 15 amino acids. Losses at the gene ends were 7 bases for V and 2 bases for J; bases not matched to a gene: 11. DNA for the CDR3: TGTGCCAGCAAAGGGCTAGCGGAGCCCACCTACGAGCAGTACTTC. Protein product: CASKGLAEPTYEQYF.

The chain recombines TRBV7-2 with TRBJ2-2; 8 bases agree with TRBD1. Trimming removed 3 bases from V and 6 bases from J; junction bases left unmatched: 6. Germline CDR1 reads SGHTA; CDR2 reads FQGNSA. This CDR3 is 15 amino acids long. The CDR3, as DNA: TGTGCCAGCAGCTTGGACAGGGCTCGTTCCGGGGAGCTGTTTTTT. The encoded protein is CASSLDRARSGELFF. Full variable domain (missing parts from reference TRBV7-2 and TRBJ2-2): GAGVSQSPSNKVTEKGKDVELRCDPISGHTALYWYRQSLGQGLEFLIYFQGNSAPDKSGLPSDRFSAERTGGSVSTLTIQRTQQEDSAVYLCASSLDRARSGELFFGEGSRLTVL.

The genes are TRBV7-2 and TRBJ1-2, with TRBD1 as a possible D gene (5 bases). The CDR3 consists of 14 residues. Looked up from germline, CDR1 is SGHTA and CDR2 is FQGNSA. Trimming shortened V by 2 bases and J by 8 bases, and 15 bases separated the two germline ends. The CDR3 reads CASSLIRGWEGYTF. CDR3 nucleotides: TGTGCCAGCAGCTTAATACGGGGGTGGGAGGGCTACACCTTC.

For the CDR3, the DNA is TGTGCCAGCAGCGTAAGGAGTAATTCACCCCTCCACTTT. Translation gives CASSVRSNSPLHF. The chain carries TRBV9 and TRBJ1-6; D gene ambiguous. The CDR3 is made up of 13 amino acids. V was shortened by 1 base and J by 6 bases, with 5 bases between the two germline ends. Germline V gene sequence: CDR1 SGDLS, CDR2 YYNGEE.

The CDR3 region has the DNA TGTGCCAGCAGCTCCGGACAGGGGGCGACTGAAGCTTTCTTT. Translating it yields CASSSGQGATEAFF. V and J are TRBV5-6 and TRBJ1-1; 11 bases map to TRBD1. This CDR3 is built from 14 residues. J gave up 5 bases and V 3 bases, and 3 bases lay outside the gene matches. The V gene's germline CDR1 is SGHDT and CDR2 YYEEEE.

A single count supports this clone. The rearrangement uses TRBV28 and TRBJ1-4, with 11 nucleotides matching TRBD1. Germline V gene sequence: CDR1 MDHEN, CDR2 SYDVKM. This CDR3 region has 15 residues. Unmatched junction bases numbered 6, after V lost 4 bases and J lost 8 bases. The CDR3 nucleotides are TGTGCCAGCAGTTCCCCCGGGACAGGGGGGGAAAAACTGTTTTTT. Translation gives CASSSPGTGGEKLFF.

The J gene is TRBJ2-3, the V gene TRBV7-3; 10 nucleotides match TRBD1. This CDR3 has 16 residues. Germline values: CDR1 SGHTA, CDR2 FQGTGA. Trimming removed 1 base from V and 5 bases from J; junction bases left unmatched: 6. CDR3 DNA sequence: TGTGCCAGCAGCTTAAACCACGGGACAGGGGAAGATACGCAGTATTTT. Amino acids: CASSLNHGTGEDTQYF.

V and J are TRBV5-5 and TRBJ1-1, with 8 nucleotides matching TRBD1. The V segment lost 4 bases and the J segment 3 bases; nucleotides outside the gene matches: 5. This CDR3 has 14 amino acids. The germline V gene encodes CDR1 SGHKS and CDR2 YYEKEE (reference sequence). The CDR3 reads CASSRDRQDTEAFF. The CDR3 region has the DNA TGTGCCAGCAGCCGGGACAGGCAAGACACTGAAGCTTTCTTT.

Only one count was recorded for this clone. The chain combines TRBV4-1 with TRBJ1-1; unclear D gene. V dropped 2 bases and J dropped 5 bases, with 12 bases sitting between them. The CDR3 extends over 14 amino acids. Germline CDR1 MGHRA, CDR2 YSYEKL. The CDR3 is CASSQTGVGTEAFF. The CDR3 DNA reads TGCGCCAGCAGCCAAACCGGGGTAGGAACTGAAGCTTTCTTT.

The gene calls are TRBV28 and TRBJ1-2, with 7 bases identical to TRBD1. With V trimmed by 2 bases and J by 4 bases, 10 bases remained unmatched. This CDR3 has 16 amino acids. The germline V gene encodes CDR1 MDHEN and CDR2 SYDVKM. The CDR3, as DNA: TGTGCCAGCAGTTTACCGGGAACAGGGGTTGGCTATGGCTACACCTTC. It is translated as CASSLPGTGVGYGYTF.